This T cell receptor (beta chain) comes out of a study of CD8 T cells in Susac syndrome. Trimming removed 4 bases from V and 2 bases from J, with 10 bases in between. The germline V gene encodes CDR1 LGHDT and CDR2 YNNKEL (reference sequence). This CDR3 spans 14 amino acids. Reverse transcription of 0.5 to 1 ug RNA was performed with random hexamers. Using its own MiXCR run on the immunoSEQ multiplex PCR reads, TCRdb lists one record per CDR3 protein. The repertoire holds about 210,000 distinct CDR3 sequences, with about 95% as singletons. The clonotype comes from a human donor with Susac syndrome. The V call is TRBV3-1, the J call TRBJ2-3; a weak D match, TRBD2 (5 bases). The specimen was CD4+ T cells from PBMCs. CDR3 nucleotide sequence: TGTGCCAGCAGCCTCGAGGAGGTCACAGATACGCAGTATTTT. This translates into CASSLEEVTDTQYF.